One and the same sample provided the 7 T cell receptor beta chains below, sequenced in a study of post-analysis software for immune sequencing data. Study outcomes and limitations: Roughly 5 TRBV segments (TRBV5-6, TRBV5-1 and TRBV20-1 among them) occurred more frequently in patients than in controls.

Unique molecular identifiers were built into the TCR beta cDNA libraries. TCRdb re-called the PCR reads through MiXCR, storing one row per CDR3 protein. The table records hundreds of thousands of distinct CDR3 sequences, around 64% of them present only once. These receptors have no identified antigens. The sample was blood. These receptors were collected from a girl aged 2-9 years with multiple sclerosis.

The chain carries TRBV10-3 and TRBJ2-1, with TRBD2 matching over 12 bases. CDR3 length: 18 residues. The germline V gene has CDR1 ENHRY and CDR2 SYGVKD. J was trimmed by 4 bases and V by 2 bases; bases with no gene match: 9. CDR3 in DNA: TGTGCCATCAGTGAGCGGGGACTAGCGGGTTTTCGATACAATGAGCAGTTCTTC. Protein sequence: CAISERGLAGFRYNEQFF.

The rearrangement joins TRBV20-1 to TRBJ1-5, with a tentative D call TRBD1 (5 bases). Germline V gene data show CDR1 as DFQATT and CDR2 as SNEGSKA (reference sequence). The V gene lost 0 bases and the J gene lost 7 bases, with 19 bases spanning the gap. The CDR3 consists of 16 residues. The CDR3 DNA sequence: TGCAGTGCTAGAGATTTGGGGGGAACGAGGAACCAGCCCCAGCATTTT. Amino acids: CSARDLGGTRNQPQHF.

This sequence joins TRBV9 and TRBJ2-7; 8 bases match TRBD1. CDR1 SGDLS and CDR2 YYNGEE come from the germline V gene. The V gene end was trimmed by 0 bases and the J gene end by 4 bases; junction bases not matched to a gene: 3. The CDR3 totals 14 residues. Here the CDR3 reads CASSVGGQGYEQYF. In DNA, the CDR3 is TGTGCCAGCAGCGTAGGCGGACAGGGTTACGAGCAGTACTTC.

This clonotype was found once. This chain connects TRBV6-6 to TRBJ2-7; 10 nucleotides match TRBD2. The V and J ends lost 6 bases and 2 bases, in that order; junction bases with no gene match: 7. This CDR3 has 15 residues. Germline V gene lookup returns CDR1 MNHNY and CDR2 SVGAGI (reference sequence). CDR3 sequence: CASRDTSGKAYEQYF. In nucleotides, the CDR3 is TGTGCCAGCAGAGATACTAGCGGGAAGGCCTACGAGCAGTACTTC.

This clonotype appeared a few times. V usage is TRBV6-5 and J usage is TRBJ2-1; 8 bases are shared with TRBD2. The CDR3 has 16 residues. J lost 6 bases, V lost 6 bases, and 13 bases had no gene match. Germline V lookup: CDR1 MNHEY, CDR2 SVGAGI. The CDR3 region has the DNA TGTGCCAGCAGCTGGCGGGGGAGCGGGAGTATCAATGAGCAGTTCTTC. This translates into CASSWRGSGSINEQFF.

The rearrangement uses TRBV28 and TRBJ2-5; possibly TRBD2 for D (6 bases). CDR1 and CDR2 from the germline V gene are MDHEN and SYDVKM. The CDR3 is 15 amino acids. V lost 6 bases and J 7 bases, leaving 21 bases between the germline ends. The CDR3 coding sequence is TGTGCCAGCAGAGACACCCAAGTCCTGGGAGGGACCCAGTACTTC. Protein: CASRDTQVLGGTQYF. Combining the CDR3 with reference TRBV28 and TRBJ2-5 gives the whole variable domain DVKVTQSSRYLVKRTGEKVFLECVQDMDHENMFWYRQDPGLGLRLIYFSYDVKMKEKGDIPEGYSVSREKKERFSLILESASTNQTSMYLCASRDTQVLGGTQYFGPGTRLLVL.

This clonotype appeared a single time. The CDR3: CASSLAGGISGNTIYF. The CDR3, as DNA: TGTGCCAGCAGCTTAGCAGGCGGAATAAGTGGAAACACCATATATTTT. The V and J genes are TRBV7-9 and TRBJ1-3; D unclear. Trimming took 0 bases from V and 3 from J, leaving 12 bases between them. This CDR3 spans 16 amino acids. Germline values: CDR1 SEHNR, CDR2 FQNEAQ (reference sequence).